This TCR beta chain was observed in a study of blood T cell repertoires in COVID-19. Study-level information: Collection of acute and convalescent COVID-19 samples took place in the United States, Italy and Spain. The cDNA or gDNA used as material had been derived from T cells, B-cell-depleted T cells, or PBMCs.

The table lists this clone with a few counts. The CDR3 length is 13 residues. Deletions cut 5 bases from V and 5 bases from J, with 12 bases between. Germline values: CDR1 SGHTA, CDR2 FQGNSA. In the authors' methods: It was from reference gene primer amplification that nucleated cell counts were estimated. Only in-frame clones appear in the TCRdb table, and some are missing; sequencing was by immunoSEQ multiplex PCR. V and J calls and clone size are given by that table; D and trimming were obtained from the DNA. This sample yields about 180,000 clones, of which around 83% are seen a single time; 6% to 8% belongs to the top ten.

The chain couples TRBV7-2 to TRBJ2-5; D is perhaps TRBD1 (6 bases). What was sequenced was peripheral blood. This clonotype was sampled from an older woman with COVID-19, enrolled during active disease. The CDR3 here is CASSPGVLETQYF. CDR3 DNA sequence: TGTGCCAGCAGCCCAGGGGTGTTGGAGACCCAGTACTTC. Full variable domain (outside the CDR3, taken from reference TRBV7-2 and TRBJ2-5): GAGVSQSPSNKVTEKGKDVELRCDPISGHTALYWYRQSLGQGLEFLIYFQGNSAPDKSGLPSDRFSAERTGGSVSTLTIQRTQQEDSAVYLCASSPGVLETQYFGPGTRLLVL.